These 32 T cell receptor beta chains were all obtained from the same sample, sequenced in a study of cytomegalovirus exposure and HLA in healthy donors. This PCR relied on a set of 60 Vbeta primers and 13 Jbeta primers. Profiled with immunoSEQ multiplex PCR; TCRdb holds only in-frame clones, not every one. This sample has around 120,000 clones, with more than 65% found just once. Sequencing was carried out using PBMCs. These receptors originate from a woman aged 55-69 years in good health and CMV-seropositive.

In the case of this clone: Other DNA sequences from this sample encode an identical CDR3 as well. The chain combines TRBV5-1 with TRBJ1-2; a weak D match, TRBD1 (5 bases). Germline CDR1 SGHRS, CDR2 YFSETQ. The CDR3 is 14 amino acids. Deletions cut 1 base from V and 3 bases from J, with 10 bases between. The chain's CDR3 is CASSLSGGDYGYTF. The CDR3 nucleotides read TGCGCCAGCAGCTTGAGCGGGGGGGACTATGGCTACACCTTC.

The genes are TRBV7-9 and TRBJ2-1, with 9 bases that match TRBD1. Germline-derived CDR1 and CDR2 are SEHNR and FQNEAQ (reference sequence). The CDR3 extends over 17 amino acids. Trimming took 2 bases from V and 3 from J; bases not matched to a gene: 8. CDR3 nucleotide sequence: TGTGCCAGCAGCTTACCGCCGGGACAGGGTGACTACAATGAGCAGTTCTTC. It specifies CASSLPPGQGDYNEQFF.

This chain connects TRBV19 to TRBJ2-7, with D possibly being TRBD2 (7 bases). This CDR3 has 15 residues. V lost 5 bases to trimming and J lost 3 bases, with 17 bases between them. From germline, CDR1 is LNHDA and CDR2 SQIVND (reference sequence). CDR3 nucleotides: TGTGCCAGTAGTCCCTCTGCGGGGGCCTTCTACGAGCAGTACTTC. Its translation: CASSPSAGAFYEQYF.

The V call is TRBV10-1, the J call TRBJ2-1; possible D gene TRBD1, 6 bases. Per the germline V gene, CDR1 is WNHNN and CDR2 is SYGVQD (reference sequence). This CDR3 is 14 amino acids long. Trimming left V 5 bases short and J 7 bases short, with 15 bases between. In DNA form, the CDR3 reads TGCGCCAGCAGTCCGGGACATAGTTGGAATGAGCAGTTCTTC. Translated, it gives CASSPGHSWNEQFF.

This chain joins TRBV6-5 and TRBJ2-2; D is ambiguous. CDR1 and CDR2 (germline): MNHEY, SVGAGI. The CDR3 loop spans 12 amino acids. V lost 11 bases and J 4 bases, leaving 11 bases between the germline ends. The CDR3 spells CALRSSTGELFF. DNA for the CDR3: TGTGCCCTCCGGTCATCCACCGGGGAGCTGTTTTTT.

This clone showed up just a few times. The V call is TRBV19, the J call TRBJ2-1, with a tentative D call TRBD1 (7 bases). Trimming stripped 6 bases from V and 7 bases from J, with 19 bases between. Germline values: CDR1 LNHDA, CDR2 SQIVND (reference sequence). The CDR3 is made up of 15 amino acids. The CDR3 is CASSLDRARGNEQFF. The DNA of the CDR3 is TGTGCCAGTAGCCTTGACAGGGCTCGGGGGAATGAGCAGTTCTTC.

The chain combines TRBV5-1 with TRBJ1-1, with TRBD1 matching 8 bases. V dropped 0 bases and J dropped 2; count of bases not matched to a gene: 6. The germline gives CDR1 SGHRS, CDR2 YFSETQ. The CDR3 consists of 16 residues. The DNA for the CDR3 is TGCGCCAGCAGCTTGGTAGCAGGGGGCGATAACACTGAAGCTTTCTTT. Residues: CASSLVAGGDNTEAFF.

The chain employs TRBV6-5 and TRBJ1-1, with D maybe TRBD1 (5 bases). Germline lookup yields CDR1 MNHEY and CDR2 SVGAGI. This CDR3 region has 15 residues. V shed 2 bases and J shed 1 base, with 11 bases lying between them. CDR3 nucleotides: TGTGCCAGCAGTTACGGGGCCCTTCAGAACACTGAAGCTTTCTTT. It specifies CASSYGALQNTEAFF.

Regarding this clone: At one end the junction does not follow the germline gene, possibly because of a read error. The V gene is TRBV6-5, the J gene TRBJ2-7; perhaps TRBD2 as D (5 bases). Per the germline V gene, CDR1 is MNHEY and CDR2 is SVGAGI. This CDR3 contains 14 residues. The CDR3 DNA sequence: TGTGCCAGCAGTGACTCTAGAATCGGGAACGAGCAGTACTTC. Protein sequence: CASSDSRIGNEQYF.

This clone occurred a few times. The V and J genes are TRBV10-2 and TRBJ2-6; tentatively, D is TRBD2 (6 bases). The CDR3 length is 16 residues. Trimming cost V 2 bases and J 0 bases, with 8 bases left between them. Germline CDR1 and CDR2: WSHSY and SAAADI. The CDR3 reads CASSELGGSGANVLTF. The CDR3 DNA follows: TGCGCCAGCAGTGAGCTGGGAGGCTCTGGGGCCAACGTCCTGACTTTC.

The CDR3 loop reads CASSRIPGQGTEQYF. The DNA of the CDR3 is TGTGCCAGCAGCCGAATTCCGGGACAGGGTACCGAGCAGTACTTC. The chain employs TRBV6-6 and TRBJ2-7, with TRBD1 matching 9 bases. CDR3 size: 15 residues. Germline V gene data show CDR1 as MNHNY and CDR2 as SVGAGI (reference sequence). V was pared by 6 bases and J by 6 bases, with 12 bases of the junction left unmatched.

The DNA of the CDR3 is TGCAGCGTTGAGTTACTTTTCCAAGAGACCCAGTACTTC. This translates into CSVELLFQETQYF. This chain uses TRBV29-1 with TRBJ2-5, with unresolved D. The CDR3 totals 13 residues. V lost 3 bases to trimming and J lost 1 base, with 9 bases between them. The V gene's germline CDR1 is SQVTM and CDR2 ANQGSEA. Complete variable domain (other parts from reference TRBV29-1 and TRBJ2-5): SAVISQKPSRDICQRGTSLTIQCQVDSQVTMMFWYRQQPGQSLTLIATANQGSEATYESGFVIDKFPISRPNLTFSTLTVSNMSPEDSSIYLCSVELLFQETQYFGPGTRLLVL.

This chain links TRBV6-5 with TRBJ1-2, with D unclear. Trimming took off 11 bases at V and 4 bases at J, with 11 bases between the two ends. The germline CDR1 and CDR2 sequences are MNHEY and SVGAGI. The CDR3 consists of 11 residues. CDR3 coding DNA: TGTGCCGTAGCAGCTCTCTATGGCTACACCTTC. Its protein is CAVAALYGYTF.

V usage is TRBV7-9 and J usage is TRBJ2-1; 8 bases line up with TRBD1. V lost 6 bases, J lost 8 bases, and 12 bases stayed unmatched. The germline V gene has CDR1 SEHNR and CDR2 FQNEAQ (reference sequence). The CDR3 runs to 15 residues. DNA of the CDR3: TGTGCCAGCAGTCCTCCAGGACAGGGTAGCGATGAGCAGTTCTTC. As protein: CASSPPGQGSDEQFF.

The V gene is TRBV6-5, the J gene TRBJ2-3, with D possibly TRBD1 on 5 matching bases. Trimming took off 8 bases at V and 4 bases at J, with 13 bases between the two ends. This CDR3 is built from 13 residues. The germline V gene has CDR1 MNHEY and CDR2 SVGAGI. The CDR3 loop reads CASHTGRSDTQYF. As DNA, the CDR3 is TGTGCCAGCCACACAGGTAGATCAGATACGCAGTATTTT.

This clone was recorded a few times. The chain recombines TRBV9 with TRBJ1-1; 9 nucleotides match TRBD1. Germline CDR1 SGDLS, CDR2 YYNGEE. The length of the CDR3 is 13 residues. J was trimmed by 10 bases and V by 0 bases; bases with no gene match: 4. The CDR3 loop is CASSVGGTGRAFF. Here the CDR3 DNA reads TGTGCCAGCAGCGTAGGGGGGACAGGGCGAGCTTTCTTT.

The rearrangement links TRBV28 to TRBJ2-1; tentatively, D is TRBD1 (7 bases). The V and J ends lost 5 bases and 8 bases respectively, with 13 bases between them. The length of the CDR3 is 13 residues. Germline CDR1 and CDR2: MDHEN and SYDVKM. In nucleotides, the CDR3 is TGTGCCAGCAGTGGAGGGGGCAGCGATGAGCAGTTCTTC. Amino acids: CASSGGGSDEQFF.

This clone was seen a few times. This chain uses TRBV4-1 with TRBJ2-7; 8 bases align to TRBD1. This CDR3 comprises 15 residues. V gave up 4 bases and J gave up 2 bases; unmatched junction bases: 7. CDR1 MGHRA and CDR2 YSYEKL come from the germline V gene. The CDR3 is CASSLPGTGAYEQYF. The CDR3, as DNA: TGCGCCAGCAGCCTCCCCGGGACAGGAGCCTACGAGCAGTACTTC.

The CDR3: CASSDREGTEAFF. As DNA, the CDR3 is TGTGCCAGCAGTGACAGGGAAGGTACTGAAGCTTTCTTT. The rearrangement uses TRBV2 and TRBJ1-1; D may be TRBD1 (5 bases). The CDR3 runs to 13 residues. Trimming pared 3 bases from V and 5 bases from J, leaving 10 bases between. The germline CDR1 and CDR2 sequences are SNHLY and FYNNEI.

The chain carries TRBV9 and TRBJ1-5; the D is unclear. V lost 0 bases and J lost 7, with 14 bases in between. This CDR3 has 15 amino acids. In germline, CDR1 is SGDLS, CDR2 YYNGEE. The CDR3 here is CASSVDEVWSQPQHF. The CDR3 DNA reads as TGTGCCAGCAGCGTAGACGAAGTGTGGAGCCAGCCCCAGCATTTT.

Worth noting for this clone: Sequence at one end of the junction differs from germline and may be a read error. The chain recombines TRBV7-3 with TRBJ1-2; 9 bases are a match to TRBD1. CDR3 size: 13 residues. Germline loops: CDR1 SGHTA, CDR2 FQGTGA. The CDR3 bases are TGTGCCGGCAGCTTAAGACAGGGGGAGGGCTACACCTTC. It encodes CAGSLRQGEGYTF.

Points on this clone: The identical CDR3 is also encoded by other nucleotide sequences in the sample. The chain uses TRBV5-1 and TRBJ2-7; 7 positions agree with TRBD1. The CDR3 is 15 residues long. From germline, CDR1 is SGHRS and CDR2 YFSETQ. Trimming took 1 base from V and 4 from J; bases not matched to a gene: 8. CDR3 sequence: CASSLTGTVTYEQYF. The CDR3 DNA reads TGCGCCAGCAGCTTGACCGGGACAGTCACTTACGAGCAGTACTTC.

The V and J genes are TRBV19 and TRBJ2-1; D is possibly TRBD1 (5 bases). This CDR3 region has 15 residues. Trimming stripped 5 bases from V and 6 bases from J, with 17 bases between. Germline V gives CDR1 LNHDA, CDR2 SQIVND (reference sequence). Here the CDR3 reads CASSAPGLGLNEQFF. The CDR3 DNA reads TGTGCCAGTAGTGCGCCTGGGTTGGGGCTCAATGAGCAGTTCTTC.

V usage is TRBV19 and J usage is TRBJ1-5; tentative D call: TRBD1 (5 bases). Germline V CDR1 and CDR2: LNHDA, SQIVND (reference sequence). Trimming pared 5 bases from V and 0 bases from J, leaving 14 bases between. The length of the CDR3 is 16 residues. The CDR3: CASSSTDTYSNQPQHF. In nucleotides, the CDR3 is TGTGCCAGTAGTTCGACAGACACGTATAGCAATCAGCCCCAGCATTTT. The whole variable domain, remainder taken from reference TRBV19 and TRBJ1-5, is DGGITQSPKYLFRKEGQNVTLSCEQNLNHDAMYWYRQDPGQGLRLIYYSQIVNDFQKGDIAEGYSVSREKKESFPLTVTSAQKNPTAFYLCASSSTDTYSNQPQHFGDGTRLSIL.

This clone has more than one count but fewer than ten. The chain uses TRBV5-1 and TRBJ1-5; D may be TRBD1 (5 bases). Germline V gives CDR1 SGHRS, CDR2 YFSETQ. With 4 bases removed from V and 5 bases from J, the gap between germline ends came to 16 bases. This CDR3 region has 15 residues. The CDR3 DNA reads TGCGCCAGCAGCCAGTCTGGGGGGAGCGATCAGCCCCAGCATTTT. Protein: CASSQSGGSDQPQHF.

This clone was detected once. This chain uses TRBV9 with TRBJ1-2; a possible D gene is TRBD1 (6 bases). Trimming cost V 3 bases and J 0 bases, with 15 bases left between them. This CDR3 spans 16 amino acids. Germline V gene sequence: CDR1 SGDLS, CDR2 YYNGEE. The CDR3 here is CASSAQISGANYGYTF. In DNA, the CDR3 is TGTGCCAGCAGCGCACAAATCTCAGGGGCTAACTATGGCTACACCTTC.

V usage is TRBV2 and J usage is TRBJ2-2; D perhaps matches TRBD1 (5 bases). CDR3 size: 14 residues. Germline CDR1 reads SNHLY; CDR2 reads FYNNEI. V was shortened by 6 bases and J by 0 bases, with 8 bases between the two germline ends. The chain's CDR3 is CASRETANTGELFF. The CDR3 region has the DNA TGTGCCAGCAGGGAGACAGCGAACACCGGGGAGCTGTTTTTT.

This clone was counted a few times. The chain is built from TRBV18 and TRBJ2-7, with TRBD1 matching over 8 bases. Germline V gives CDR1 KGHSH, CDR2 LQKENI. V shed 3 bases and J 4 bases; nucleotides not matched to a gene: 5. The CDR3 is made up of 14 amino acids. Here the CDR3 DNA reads TGTGCCAGCTCACCCCTTAGGACAGGGTACGAGCAGTACTTC. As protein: CASSPLRTGYEQYF.

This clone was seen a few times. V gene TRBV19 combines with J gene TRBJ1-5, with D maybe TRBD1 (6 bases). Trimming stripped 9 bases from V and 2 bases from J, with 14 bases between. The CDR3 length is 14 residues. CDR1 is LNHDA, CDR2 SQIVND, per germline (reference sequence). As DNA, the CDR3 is TGTGCCAGCGAGACAGGTTACGGCAATCAGCCCCAGCATTTT. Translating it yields CASETGYGNQPQHF.

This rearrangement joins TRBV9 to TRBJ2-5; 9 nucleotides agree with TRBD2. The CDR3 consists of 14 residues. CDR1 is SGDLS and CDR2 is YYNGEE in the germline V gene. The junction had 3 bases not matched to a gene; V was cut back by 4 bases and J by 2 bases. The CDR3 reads CASSPSGAQETQYF. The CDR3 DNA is TGTGCCAGCAGCCCTAGCGGGGCACAAGAGACCCAGTACTTC.

CDR3 sequence (DNA): TGTGCCAGCAGCCAATCCATCCTAGACTCCTACGAGCAGTACTTC. Its translation is CASSQSILDSYEQYF. This chain connects TRBV4-2 to TRBJ2-5; D is uncertain. Gene TRBJ2-7 matches the end of the DNA better, so the J call may be wrong. Germline V gene sequence: CDR1 LGHNA, CDR2 YNFKEQ. This CDR3 is built from 15 residues.

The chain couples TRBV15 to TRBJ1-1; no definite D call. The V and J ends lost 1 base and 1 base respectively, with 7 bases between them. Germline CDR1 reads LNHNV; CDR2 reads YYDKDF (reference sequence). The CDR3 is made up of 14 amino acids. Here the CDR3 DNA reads TGTGCCACCAGCAGAGGGGCAGGGAACACTGAAGCTTTCTTT. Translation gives CATSRGAGNTEAFF.